This T cell receptor beta chain is from a study of CD8 T cells in Susac syndrome. It was with random hexamers that about 0.45 to 1 ug RNA was reverse transcribed. TCRdb reanalysed the immunoSEQ multiplex PCR reads using MiXCR and keeps one entry per CDR3 protein. The sample lists around 170,000 distinct CDR3 sequences, roughly 95% seen once, with roughly 0.093% in the top ten. Looked up from germline, CDR1 is LGHDT and CDR2 is YNNKEL (reference sequence). This CDR3 has 14 residues. V dropped 0 bases and J dropped 0 bases, with 5 bases sitting between them. This TCR was recovered from a human donor with Susac syndrome. The sample was CD4+ T cells from PBMCs. This chain connects TRBV3-1 to TRBJ1-1; no reliable D call. CDR3 sequence: CASSQDWVNTEAFF. The DNA of the CDR3 is TGTGCCAGCAGCCAAGATTGGGTGAACACTGAAGCTTTCTTT.